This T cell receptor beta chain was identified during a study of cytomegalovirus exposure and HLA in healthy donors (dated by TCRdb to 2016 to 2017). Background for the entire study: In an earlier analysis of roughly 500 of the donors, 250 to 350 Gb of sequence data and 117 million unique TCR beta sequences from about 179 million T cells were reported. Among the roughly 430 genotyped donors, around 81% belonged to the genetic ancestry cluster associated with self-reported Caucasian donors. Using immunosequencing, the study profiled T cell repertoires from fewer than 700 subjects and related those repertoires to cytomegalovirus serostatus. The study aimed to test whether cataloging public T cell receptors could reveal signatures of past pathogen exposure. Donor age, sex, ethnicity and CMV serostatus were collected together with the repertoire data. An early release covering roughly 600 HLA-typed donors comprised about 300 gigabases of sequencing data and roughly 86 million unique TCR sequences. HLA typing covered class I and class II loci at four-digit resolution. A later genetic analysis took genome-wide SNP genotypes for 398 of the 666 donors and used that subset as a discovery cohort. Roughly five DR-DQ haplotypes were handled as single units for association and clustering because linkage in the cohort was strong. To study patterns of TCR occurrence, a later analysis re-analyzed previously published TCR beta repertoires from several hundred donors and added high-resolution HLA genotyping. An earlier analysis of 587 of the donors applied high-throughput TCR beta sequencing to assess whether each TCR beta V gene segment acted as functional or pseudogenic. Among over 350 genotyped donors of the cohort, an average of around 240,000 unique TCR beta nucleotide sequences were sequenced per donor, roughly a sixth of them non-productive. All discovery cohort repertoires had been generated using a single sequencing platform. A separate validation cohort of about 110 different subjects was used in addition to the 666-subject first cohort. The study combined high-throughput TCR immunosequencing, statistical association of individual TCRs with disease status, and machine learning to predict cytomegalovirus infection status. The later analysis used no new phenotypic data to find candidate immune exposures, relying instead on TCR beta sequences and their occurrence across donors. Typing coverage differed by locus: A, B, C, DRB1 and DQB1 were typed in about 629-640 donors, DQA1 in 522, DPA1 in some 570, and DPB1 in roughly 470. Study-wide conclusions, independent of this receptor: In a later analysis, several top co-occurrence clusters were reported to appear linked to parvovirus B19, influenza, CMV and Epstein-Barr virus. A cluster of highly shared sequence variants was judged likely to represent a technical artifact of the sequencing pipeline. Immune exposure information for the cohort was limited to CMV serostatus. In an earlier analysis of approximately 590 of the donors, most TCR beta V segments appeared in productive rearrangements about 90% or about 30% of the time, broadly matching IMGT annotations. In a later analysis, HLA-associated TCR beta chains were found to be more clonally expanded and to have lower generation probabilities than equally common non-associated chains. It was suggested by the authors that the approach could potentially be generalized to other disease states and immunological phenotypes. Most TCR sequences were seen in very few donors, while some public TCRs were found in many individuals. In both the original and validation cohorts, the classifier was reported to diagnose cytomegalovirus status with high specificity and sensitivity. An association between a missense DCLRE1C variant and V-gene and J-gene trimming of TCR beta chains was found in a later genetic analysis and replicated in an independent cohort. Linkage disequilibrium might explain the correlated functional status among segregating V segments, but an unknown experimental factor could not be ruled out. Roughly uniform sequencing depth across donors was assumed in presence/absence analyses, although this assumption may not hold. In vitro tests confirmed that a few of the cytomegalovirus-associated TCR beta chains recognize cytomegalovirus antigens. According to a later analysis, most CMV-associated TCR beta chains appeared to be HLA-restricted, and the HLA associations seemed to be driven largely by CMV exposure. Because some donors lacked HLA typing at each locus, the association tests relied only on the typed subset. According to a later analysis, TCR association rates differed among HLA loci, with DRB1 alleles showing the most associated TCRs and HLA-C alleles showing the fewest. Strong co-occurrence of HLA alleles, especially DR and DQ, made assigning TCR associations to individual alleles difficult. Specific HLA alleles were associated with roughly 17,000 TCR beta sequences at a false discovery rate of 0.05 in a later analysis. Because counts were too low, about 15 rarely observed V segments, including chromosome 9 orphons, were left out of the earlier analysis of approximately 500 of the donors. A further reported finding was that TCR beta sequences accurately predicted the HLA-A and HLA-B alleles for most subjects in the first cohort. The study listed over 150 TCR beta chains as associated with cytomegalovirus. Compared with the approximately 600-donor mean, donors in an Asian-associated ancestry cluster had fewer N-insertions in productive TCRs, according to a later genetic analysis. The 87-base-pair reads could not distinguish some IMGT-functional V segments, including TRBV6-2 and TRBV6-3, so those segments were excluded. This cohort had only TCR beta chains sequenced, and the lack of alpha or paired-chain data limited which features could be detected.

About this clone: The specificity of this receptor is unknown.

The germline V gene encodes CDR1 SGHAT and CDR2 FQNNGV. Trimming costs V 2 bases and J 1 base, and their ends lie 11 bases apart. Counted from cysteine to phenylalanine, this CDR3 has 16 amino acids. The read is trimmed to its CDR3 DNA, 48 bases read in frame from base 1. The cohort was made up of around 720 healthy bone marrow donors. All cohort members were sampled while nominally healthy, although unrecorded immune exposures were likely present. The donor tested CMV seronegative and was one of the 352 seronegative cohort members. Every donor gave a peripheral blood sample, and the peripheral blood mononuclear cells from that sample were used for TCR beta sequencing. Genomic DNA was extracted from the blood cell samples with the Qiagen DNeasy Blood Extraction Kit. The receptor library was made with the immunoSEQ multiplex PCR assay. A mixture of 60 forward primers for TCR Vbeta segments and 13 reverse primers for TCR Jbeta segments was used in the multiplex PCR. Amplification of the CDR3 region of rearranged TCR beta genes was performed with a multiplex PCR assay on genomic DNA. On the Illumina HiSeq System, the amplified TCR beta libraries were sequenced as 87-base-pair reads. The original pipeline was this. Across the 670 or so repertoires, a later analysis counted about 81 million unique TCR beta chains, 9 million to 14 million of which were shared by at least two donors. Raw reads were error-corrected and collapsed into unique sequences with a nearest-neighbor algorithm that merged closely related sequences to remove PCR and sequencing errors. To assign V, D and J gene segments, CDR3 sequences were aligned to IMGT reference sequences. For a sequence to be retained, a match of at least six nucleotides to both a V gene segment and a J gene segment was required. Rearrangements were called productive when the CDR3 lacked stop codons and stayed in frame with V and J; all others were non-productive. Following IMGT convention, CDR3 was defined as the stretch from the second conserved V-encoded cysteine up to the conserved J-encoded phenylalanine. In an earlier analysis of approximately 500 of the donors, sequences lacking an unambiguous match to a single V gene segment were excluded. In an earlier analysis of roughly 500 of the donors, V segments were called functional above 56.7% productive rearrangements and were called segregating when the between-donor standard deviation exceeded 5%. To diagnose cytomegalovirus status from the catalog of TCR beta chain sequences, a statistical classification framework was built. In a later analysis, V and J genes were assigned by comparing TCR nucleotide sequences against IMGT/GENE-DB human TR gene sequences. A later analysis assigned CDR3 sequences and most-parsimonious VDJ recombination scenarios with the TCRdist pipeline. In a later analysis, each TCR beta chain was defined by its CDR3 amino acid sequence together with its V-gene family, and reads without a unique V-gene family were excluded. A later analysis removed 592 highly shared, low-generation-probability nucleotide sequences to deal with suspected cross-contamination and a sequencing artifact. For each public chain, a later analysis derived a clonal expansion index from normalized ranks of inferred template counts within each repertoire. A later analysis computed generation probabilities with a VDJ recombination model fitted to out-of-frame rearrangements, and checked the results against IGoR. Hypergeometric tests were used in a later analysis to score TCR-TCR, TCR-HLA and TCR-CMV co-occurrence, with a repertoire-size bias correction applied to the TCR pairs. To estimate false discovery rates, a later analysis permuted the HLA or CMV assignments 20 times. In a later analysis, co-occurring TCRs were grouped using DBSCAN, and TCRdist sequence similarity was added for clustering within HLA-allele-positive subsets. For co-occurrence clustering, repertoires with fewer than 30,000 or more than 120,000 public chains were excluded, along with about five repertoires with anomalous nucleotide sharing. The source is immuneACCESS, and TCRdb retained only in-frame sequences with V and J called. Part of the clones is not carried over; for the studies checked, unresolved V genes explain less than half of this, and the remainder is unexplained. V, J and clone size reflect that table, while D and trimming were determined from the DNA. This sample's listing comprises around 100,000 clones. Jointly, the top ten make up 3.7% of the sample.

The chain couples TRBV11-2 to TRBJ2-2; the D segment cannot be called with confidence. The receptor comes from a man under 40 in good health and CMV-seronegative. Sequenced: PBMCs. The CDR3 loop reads CASSLFDTVNTGELFF. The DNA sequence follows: TGTGCCAGCAGCTTATTCGACACCGTGAACACCGGGGAGCTGTTTTTT.